These 19 T cell receptor beta chains share one sample of origin, sequenced in a study of blood T cell repertoires in COVID-19. Profiling relied on immunoSEQ multiplex PCR, and the TCRdb table lists in-frame clones only, not all of them. The data show 35,000 to 40,000 clones, with 85% to 90% seen just once and roughly an eighth held by the top ten. The specimen sequenced was peripheral blood. Receptors originate from a man between 70 and 80 years old with acute or convalescent COVID-19.

This chain uses TRBV11-2 with TRBJ2-1; 7 bases align to TRBD1. V shed 1 base, J shed 2 bases, and the junction held 8 bases outside the gene matches. Germline CDR1 reads SGHAT; CDR2 reads FQNNGV. The CDR3 runs 17 residues. Here the CDR3 DNA reads TGTGCCAGCAGCTTAGTGGGACAGATTGGAACCTACAATGAGCAGTTCTTC. It encodes CASSLVGQIGTYNEQFF. Based on the CDR3 plus reference TRBV11-2 and TRBJ2-1, the full variable domain is EAGVAQSPRYKIIEKRQSVAFWCNPISGHATLYWYQQILGQGPKLLIQFQNNGVVDDSQLPKDRFSAERLKGVDSTLKIQPAKLEDSAVYLCASSLVGQIGTYNEQFFGPGTRLTVL.

The gene calls are TRBV5-1 and TRBJ2-5; D unresolved. CDR1 is SGHRS and CDR2 is YFSETQ in the germline V gene. Trimming cost V 4 bases and J 4 bases, with 14 bases left between them. The CDR3 is 14 residues long. Here the CDR3 DNA reads TGCGCCAGCAGCCTGGGTAGATCCCCAGAGACCCAGTACTTC. This codes for CASSLGRSPETQYF. Full variable domain (remainder filled in from reference TRBV5-1 and TRBJ2-5): KAGVTQTPRYLIKTRGQQVTLSCSPISGHRSVSWYQQTPGQGLQFLFEYFSETQRNKGNFPGRFSGRQFSNSRSEMNVSTLELGDSALYLCASSLGRSPETQYFGPGTRLLVL.

This chain connects TRBV5-1 to TRBJ2-1, with a tentative D call TRBD2 (6 bases). This CDR3 comprises 14 residues. Trimming cost V 0 bases and J 6 bases, with 10 bases left between them. Germline CDR1 and CDR2: SGHRS and YFSETQ. The CDR3 region has the DNA TGCGCCAGCAGCTTGGACGCGGGAACCAATGAGCAGTTCTTC. It codes for CASSLDAGTNEQFF.

This chain links TRBV15 with TRBJ1-1, with D unresolved. CDR3 length: 14 residues. Germline V lookup: CDR1 LNHNV, CDR2 YYDKDF (reference sequence). Trimming removed 5 bases at V and 0 bases at J, with 10 bases between. Here the CDR3 reads CATSAQALNTEAFF. CDR3 sequence (DNA): TGTGCCACCAGCGCTCAGGCATTGAACACTGAAGCTTTCTTT. Full variable domain (missing parts from reference TRBV15 and TRBJ1-1): DAMVIQNPRYQVTQFGKPVTLSCSQTLNHNVMYWYQQKSSQAPKLLFHYYDKDFNNEADTPDNFQSRRPNTSFCFLDIRSPGLGDTAMYLCATSAQALNTEAFFGQGTRLTVV.

This chain joins TRBV21-1 and TRBJ1-5; TRBD1, the table's D call, lacks a check against the DNA. TRBV21-1 is given as a pseudogene. This CDR3 is 18 amino acids long. For the CDR3, the DNA is TGTGCCAGCAGCAAAGCGAGGAGCCGGCAGGGTCACAATCAGCCCCAGCATTTT. Amino acid sequence: CASSKARSRQGHNQPQHF.

This CDR3 is CASRLPVFAQPQHF. CDR3 DNA: TGTGCCAGCAGACTACCTGTTTTTGCTCAGCCCCAGCATTTT. This chain links TRBV28 with TRBJ1-5; D gene ambiguous. With 6 bases removed from V and 6 bases from J, the gap between germline ends came to 15 bases. This CDR3 region has 14 residues. Germline CDR1 reads MDHEN; CDR2 reads SYDVKM. Full variable domain (rest looked up from reference TRBV28 and TRBJ1-5): DVKVTQSSRYLVKRTGEKVFLECVQDMDHENMFWYRQDPGLGLRLIYFSYDVKMKEKGDIPEGYSVSREKKERFSLILESASTNQTSMYLCASRLPVFAQPQHFGDGTRLSIL.

This clone showed up just a few times. The chain recombines TRBV9 with TRBJ2-7, with 11 bases fitting TRBD2. Germline V gene sequence: CDR1 SGDLS, CDR2 YYNGEE. The CDR3 is 15 residues long. V shed 2 bases and J 4 bases; nucleotides not matched to a gene: 5. CDR3 amino acids: CASSVSSGGLYEQYF. CDR3 bases: TGTGCCAGCAGCGTCTCTAGCGGGGGGCTTTACGAGCAGTACTTC.

The chain uses TRBV28 and TRBJ2-2; tentatively, D is TRBD1 (5 bases). CDR3 length equals 15 residues. V was trimmed by 3 bases and J by 1 base, leaving 9 bases between them. From germline, CDR1 is MDHEN and CDR2 SYDVKM. The CDR3 sequence is CASSLGRVNTGELFF. The CDR3 region has the DNA TGTGCCAGCAGTTTGGGCAGGGTGAACACCGGGGAGCTGTTTTTT.

The DNA for the CDR3 is TGTGCCAGCAGCTCCTGGGGGGACAGGGTTTACTATGGCTACACCTTC. It specifies CASSSWGDRVYYGYTF. This chain joins TRBV11-2 and TRBJ1-2, with 9 positions matching TRBD1. J was trimmed by 3 bases and V by 4 bases; bases with no gene match: 9. The CDR3 contains 16 residues. Germline values: CDR1 SGHAT, CDR2 FQNNGV.

The genes are TRBV5-1 and TRBJ2-5, with D possibly TRBD2 on 6 matching bases. Trimming took 3 bases from V and 2 from J, leaving 11 bases between them. Germline V CDR1 and CDR2: SGHRS, YFSETQ. The CDR3 is 14 amino acids. CDR3 bases: TGCGCCAGCAGCTGGAGGACTATACAAGAGACCCAGTACTTC. Amino acids: CASSWRTIQETQYF.

This clone was counted only a few times. The V and J genes are TRBV27 and TRBJ2-7; TRBD2 might be the D (7 bases). There are 13 residues in the CDR3. The V and J ends lost 3 bases and 2 bases respectively, with 8 bases between them. The germline gives CDR1 MNHEY, CDR2 SMNVEV (reference sequence). The chain's CDR3 is CASSLGGPYEQYF. The CDR3 DNA follows: TGTGCCAGCAGTTTGGGGGGGCCCTACGAGCAGTACTTC.

V and J are TRBV2 and TRBJ2-7; 13 bases match TRBD2. The V and J ends lost 6 bases and 5 bases, in that order; junction bases with no gene match: 4. Germline-derived CDR1 and CDR2 are SNHLY and FYNNEI. The CDR3 covers 14 residues. This CDR3 is CASSLGLAGDEQYF. DNA of the CDR3: TGTGCCAGCAGCCTTGGACTAGCGGGAGACGAGCAGTACTTC.

The chain couples TRBV7-2 to TRBJ2-1; D remains unclear. Between the trimmed V and J ends, which lost 7 bases and 0 bases, there was a span of 13 bases. The CDR3 runs 15 residues. Germline-derived CDR1 and CDR2 are SGHTA and FQGNSA. CDR3 nucleotides: TGTGCCAGCAACCCAAGTGGCGGCTCCTACAATGAGCAGTTCTTC. It encodes CASNPSGGSYNEQFF.

V is TRBV7-3 and J is TRBJ2-1; D not resolved. This CDR3 comprises 13 residues. CDR1 and CDR2 (germline): SGHTA, FQGTGA. Between the trimmed V and J ends, which lost 5 bases and 5 bases, there was a span of 10 bases. The CDR3 loop reads CASSPNSNNEQFF. In DNA form, the CDR3 reads TGTGCCAGCAGCCCAAACAGCAACAATGAGCAGTTCTTC.

This clone was seen just once. The rearrangement uses TRBV19 and TRBJ1-2; no clear D gene. This CDR3 spans 15 amino acids. Germline V lookup: CDR1 LNHDA, CDR2 SQIVND (reference sequence). V was pared by 3 bases and J by 2 bases, with 13 bases between. CDR3 bases: TGTGCCAGTAGTATTAACTTCGCAGGAAACTATGGCTACACCTTC. It specifies CASSINFAGNYGYTF.

The CDR3 protein is CASSLSGRDYEQYF. CDR3 sequence (DNA): TGTGCCAGCAGTCTAAGCGGGAGAGACTACGAGCAGTACTTC. The V call is TRBV6-6, the J call TRBJ2-7, with TRBD2 identical over 8 bases. Germline values: CDR1 MNHNY, CDR2 SVGAGI (reference sequence). CDR3 length: 14 amino acids. V shed 5 bases and J 3 bases; nucleotides not matched to a gene: 6.

This chain connects TRBV19 to TRBJ2-7; 7 bases map to TRBD2. This CDR3 region has 15 residues. The V gene's germline CDR1 is LNHDA and CDR2 SQIVND (reference sequence). Trimming at V came to 1 base and at J to 3 bases, leaving 6 bases not matched to a gene. This CDR3 is CASSIAASGYYEQYF. CDR3 coding DNA: TGTGCCAGTAGTATAGCGGCTAGCGGATACTACGAGCAGTACTTC.

The chain uses TRBV28 and TRBJ2-3; 11 bases are shared with TRBD2. The CDR3 runs 17 residues. Germline V gene sequence: CDR1 MDHEN, CDR2 SYDVKM. V was pared by 6 bases and J by 3 bases, with 11 bases of the junction left unmatched. The CDR3, as DNA: TGTGCCAGCAGCCCTGAGGGGACTAGCGGAGGGACAGATACGCAGTATTTT. Amino acid sequence: CASSPEGTSGGTDTQYF.

The gene calls are TRBV12-3 or TRBV12-4 and TRBJ2-2, with D hard to call. The CDR3 is 13 residues long. V shed 5 bases and J shed 2 bases, with 6 bases lying between them. For the CDR3, the DNA is TGTGCCAGCAGTCTCCCTAACACCGGGGAGCTGTTTTTT. Amino acid sequence: CASSLPNTGELFF.